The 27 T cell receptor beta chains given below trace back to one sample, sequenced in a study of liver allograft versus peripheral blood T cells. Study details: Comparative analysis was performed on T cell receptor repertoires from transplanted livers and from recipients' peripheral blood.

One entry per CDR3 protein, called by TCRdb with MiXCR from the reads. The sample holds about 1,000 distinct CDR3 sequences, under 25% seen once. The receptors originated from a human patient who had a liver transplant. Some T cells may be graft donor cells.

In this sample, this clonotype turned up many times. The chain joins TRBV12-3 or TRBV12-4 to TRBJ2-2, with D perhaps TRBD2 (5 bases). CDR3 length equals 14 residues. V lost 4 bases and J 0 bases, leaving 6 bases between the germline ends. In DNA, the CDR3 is TGTGCCAGCAGTTCGGGGACGAACACCGGGGAGCTGTTTTTT. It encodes CASSSGTNTGELFF.

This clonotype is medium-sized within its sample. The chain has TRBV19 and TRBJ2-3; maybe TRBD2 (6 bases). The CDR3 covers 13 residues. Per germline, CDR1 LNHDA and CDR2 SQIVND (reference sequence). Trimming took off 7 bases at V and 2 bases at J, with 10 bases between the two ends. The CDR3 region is CASKRALTDTQYF. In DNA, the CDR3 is TGTGCCAGTAAGCGGGCCCTCACAGATACGCAGTATTTT.

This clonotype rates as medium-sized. DNA of the CDR3: TGTGCCAGCTCCGACAGGGCGAAAAACATTCAGTACTTC. Translation gives CASSDRAKNIQYF. This sequence joins TRBV27 and TRBJ2-4, with 7 bases aligning to TRBD1. The CDR3 has 13 residues. Looked up from germline, CDR1 is MNHEY and CDR2 is SMNVEV (reference sequence). The V and J ends lost 8 bases and 4 bases, in that order; junction bases with no gene match: 5.

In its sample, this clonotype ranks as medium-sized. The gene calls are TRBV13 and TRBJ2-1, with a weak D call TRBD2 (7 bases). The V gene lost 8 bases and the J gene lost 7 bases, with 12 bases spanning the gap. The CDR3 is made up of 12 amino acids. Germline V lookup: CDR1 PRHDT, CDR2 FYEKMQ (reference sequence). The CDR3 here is CASGGGVNEQFF. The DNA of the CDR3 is TGTGCCAGCGGAGGGGGGGTGAATGAGCAGTTCTTC.

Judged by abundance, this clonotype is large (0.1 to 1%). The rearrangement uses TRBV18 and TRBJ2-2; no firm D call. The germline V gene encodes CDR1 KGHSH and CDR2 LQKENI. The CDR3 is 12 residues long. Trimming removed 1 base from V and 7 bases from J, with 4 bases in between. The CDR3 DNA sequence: TGTGCCAGCTCACCACTCGGCGGGGAGCTGTTTTTT. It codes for CASSPLGGELFF.

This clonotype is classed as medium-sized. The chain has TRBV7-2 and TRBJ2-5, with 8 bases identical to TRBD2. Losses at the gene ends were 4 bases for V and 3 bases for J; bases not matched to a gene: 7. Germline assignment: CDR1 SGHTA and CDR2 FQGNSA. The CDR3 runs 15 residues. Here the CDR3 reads CASSSGGGGKETQYF. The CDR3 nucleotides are TGTGCCAGCAGCTCCGGGGGGGGGGGAAAAGAGACCCAGTACTTC.

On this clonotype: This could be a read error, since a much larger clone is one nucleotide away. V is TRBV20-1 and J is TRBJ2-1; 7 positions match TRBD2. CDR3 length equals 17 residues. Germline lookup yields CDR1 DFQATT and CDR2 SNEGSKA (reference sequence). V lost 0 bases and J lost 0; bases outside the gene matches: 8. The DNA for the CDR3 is TGCAGTGCTAGAGATGTGACGGGGGGAAGCTCCTACAATGAGCAGTTCTTC. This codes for CSARDVTGGSSYNEQFF.

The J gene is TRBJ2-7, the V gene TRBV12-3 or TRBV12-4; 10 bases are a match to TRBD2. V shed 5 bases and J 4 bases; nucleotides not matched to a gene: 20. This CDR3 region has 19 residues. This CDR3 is CASSGHTLAGGSERYEQYF. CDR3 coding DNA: TGTGCCAGCAGTGGACATACCTTAGCGGGGGGATCAGAACGGTACGAGCAGTACTTC.

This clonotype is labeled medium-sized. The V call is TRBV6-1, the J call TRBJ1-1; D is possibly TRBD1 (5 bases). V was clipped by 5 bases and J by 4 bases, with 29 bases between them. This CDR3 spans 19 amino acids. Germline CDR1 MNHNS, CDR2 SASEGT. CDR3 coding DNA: TGTGCCAGCAGTTTTCCTCTCGACAGAGACGCACCTTTGGCCACTGAAGCTTTCTTT. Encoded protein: CASSFPLDRDAPLATEAFF.

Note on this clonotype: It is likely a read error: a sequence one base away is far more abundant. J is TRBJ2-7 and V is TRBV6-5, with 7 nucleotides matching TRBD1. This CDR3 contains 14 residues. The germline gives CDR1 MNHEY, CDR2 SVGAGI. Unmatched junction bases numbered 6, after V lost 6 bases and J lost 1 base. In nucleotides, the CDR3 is TGTGCCAGCAGCGACAGGGATAGGTCCTACGAGCAGTACTTC. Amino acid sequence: CASSDRDRSYEQYF.

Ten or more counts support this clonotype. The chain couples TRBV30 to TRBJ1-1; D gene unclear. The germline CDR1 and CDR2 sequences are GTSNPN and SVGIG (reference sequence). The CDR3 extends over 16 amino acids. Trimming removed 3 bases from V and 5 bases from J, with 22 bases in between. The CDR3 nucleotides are TGTGCCTGGAGCCCGACCCTTACAGAACGGCGGACTGAAGCTTTCTTT. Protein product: CAWSPTLTERRTEAFF.

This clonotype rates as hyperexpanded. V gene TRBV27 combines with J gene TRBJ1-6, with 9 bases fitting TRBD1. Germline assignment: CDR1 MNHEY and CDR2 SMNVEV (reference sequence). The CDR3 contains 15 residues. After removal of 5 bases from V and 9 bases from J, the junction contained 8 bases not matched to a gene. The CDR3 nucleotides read TGTGCCAGCAGTCCTCTCGGGACAGGGCTTTCACCCCTCCACTTT. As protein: CASSPLGTGLSPLHF.

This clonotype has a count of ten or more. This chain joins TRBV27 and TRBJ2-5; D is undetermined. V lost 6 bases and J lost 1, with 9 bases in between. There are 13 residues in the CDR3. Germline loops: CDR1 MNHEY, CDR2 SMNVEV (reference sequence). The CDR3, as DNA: TGTGCCAGCAGACCAACCCCCCAAGAGACCCAGTACTTC. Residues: CASRPTPQETQYF.

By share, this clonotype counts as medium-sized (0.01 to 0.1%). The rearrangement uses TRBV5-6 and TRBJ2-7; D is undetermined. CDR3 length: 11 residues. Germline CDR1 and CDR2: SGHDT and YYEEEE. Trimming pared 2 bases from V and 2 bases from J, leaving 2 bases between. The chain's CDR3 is CASSLAYEQYF. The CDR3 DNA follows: TGTGCCAGCAGCTTAGCCTACGAGCAGTACTTC.

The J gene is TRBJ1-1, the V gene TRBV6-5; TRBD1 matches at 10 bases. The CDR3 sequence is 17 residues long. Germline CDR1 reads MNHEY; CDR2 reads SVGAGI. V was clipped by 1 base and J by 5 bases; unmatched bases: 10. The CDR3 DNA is TGTGCCAGCAGTTACTTCAGGGGGACAGGGGCGGGGACTGAAGCTTTCTTT. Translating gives CASSYFRGTGAGTEAFF.

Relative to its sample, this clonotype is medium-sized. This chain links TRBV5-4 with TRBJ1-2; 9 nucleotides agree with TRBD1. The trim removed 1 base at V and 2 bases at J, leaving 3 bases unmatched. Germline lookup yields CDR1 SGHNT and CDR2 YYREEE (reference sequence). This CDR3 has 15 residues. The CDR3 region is CASSLNRGPNYGYTF. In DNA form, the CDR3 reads TGTGCCAGCAGCTTGAACAGGGGGCCCAACTATGGCTACACCTTC. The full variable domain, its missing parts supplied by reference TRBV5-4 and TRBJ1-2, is ETGVTQSPTHLIKTRGQQVTLRCSSQSGHNTVSWYQQALGQGPQFIFQYYREEENGRGNFPPRFSGLQFPNYSSELNVNALELDDSALYLCASSLNRGPNYGYTFGSGTRLTVV.

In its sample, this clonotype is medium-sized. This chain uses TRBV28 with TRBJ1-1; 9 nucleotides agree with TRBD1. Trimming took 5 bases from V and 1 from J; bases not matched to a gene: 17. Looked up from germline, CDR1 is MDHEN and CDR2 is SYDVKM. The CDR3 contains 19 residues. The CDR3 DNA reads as TGTGCCAGCAGTCCTCGTAGGTGGACAGGGGAGGAGAGGAACACTGAAGCTTTCTTT. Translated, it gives CASSPRRWTGEERNTEAFF.

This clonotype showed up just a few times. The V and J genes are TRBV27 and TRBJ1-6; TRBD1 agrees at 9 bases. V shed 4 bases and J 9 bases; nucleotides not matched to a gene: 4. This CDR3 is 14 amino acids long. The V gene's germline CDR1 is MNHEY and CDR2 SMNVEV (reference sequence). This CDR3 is CASSWGTGLSPLHF. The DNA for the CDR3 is TGTGCCAGCAGTTGGGGGACAGGGCTTTCACCCCTCCACTTT.

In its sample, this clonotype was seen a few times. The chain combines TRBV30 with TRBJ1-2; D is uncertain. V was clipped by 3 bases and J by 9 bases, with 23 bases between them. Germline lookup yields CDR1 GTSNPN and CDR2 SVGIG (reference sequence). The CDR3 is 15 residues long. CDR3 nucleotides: TGTGCCTGGAGCCCCCTTGAAACGACATCCGAAAGCTACACCTTC. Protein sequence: CAWSPLETTSESYTF.

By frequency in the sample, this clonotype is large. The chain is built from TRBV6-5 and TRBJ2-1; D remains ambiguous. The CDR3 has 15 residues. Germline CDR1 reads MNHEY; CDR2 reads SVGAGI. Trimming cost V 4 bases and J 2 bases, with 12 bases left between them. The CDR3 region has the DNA TGTGCCAGCAGTTTAGGCGCTGGCCCCTACAATGAGCAGTTCTTC. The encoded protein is CASSLGAGPYNEQFF.

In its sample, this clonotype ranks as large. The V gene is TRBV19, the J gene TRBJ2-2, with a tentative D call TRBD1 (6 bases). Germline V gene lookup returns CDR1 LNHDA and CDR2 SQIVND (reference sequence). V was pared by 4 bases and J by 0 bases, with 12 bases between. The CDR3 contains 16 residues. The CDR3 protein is CASSKPGHANTGELFF. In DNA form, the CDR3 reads TGTGCCAGTAGTAAGCCGGGACACGCGAACACCGGGGAGCTGTTTTTT.

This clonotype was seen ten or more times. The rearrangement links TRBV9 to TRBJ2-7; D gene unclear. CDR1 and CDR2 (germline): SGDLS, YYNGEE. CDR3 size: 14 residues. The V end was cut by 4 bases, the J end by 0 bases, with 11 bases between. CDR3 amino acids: CASSLSPISYEQYF. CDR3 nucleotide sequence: TGTGCCAGCAGCCTCTCTCCCATCTCCTACGAGCAGTACTTC.

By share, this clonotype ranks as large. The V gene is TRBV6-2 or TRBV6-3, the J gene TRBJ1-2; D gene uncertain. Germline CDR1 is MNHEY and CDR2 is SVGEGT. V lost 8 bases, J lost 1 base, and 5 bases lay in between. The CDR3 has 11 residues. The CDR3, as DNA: TGTGCCAGCTTTGGTAACTATGGCTACACCTTC. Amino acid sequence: CASFGNYGYTF.

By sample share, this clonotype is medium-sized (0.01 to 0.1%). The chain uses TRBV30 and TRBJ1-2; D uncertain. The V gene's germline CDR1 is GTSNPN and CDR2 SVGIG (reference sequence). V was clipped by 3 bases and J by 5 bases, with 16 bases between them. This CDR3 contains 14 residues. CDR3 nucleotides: TGTGCCTGGAGGTCGAGGGTTTCGGGTTATGGCTACACCTTC. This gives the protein CAWRSRVSGYGYTF.

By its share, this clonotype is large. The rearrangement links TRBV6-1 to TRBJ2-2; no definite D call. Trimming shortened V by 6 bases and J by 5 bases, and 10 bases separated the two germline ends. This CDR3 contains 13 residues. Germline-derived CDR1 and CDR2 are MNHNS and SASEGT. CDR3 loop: CASRTIGTGELFF. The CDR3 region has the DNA TGTGCCAGCAGAACCATTGGGACCGGGGAGCTGTTTTTT.

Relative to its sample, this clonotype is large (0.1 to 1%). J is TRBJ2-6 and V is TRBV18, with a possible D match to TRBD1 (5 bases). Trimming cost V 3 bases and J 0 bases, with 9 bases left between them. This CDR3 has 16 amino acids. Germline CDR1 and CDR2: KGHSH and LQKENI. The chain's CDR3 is CASSPGPSSGANVLTF. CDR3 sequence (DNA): TGTGCCAGCTCACCGGGGCCCAGCTCTGGGGCCAACGTCCTGACTTTC.

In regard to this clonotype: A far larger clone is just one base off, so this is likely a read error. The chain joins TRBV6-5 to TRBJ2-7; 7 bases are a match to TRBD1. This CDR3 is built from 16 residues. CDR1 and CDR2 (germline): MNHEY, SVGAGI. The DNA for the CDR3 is TGTGCCAGCAGCTGGTCGACGGGACAGCACGCCTACGGGCAGTACTTC. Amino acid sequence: CASSWSTGQHAYGQYF.